Each of the 2 T cell receptor beta chains below was sequenced from the same sample in a study of blood T cell repertoires in COVID-19. Clones were read by immunoSEQ multiplex PCR, and TCRdb kept only the in-frame ones, dropping some. This table has some 110,000 clones, about four fifths appearing once. Sample: peripheral blood. The receptors derive from a woman aged 70-85 years with acute or convalescent COVID-19.

For the CDR3, the DNA is TGTGCCAGCAGCCCAGGGACAGGTGAAGCTTTCTTT. Protein sequence: CASSPGTGEAFF. The V and J genes are TRBV3-1 (or the pseudogene TRBV3-2) and TRBJ1-1; TRBD1 aligns across 8 bases. V was clipped by 4 bases and J by 7 bases; unmatched bases: 2. The length of the CDR3 is 12 residues. Germline values: CDR1 LGHDT, CDR2 YNNKEL (reference sequence).

V usage is TRBV5-1 and J usage is TRBJ1-1; 7 bases fit TRBD1. Unmatched junction bases numbered 10, after V lost 4 bases and J lost 4 bases. This CDR3 region has 15 residues. CDR1 and CDR2 from the germline V gene are SGHRS and YFSETQ. The CDR3 sequence is CASSTGVSVLTEAFF. In DNA form, the CDR3 reads TGCGCCAGCAGCACAGGGGTCAGTGTCCTCACTGAAGCTTTCTTT.